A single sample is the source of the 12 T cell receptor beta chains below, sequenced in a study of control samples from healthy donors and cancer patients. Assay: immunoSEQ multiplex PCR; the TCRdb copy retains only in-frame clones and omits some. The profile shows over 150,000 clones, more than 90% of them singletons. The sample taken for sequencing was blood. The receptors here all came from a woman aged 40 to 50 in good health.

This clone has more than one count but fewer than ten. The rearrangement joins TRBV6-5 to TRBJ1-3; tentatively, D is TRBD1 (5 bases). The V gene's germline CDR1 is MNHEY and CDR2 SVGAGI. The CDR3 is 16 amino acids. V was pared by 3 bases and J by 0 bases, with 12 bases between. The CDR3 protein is CASSYGWGSSGNTIYF. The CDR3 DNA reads TGTGCCAGCAGTTATGGGTGGGGGAGCTCTGGAAACACCATATATTTT.

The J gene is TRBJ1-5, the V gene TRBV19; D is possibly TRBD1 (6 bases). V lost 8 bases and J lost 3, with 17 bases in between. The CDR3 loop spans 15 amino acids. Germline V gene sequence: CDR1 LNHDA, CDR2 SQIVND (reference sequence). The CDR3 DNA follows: TGTGCCAGTCATTCTCAGGGGAATCTCAATCAGCCCCAGCATTTT. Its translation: CASHSQGNLNQPQHF.

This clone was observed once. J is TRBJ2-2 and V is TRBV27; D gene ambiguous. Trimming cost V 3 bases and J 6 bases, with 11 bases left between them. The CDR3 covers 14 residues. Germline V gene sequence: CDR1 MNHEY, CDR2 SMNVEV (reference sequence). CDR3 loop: CASSFPYPPGELFF. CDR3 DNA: TGTGCCAGCAGTTTCCCCTACCCCCCCGGGGAGCTGTTTTTT.

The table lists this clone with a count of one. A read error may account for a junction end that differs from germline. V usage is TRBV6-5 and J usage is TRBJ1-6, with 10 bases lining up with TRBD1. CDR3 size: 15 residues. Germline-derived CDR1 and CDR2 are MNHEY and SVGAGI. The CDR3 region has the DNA TGTGCCAGCAGCCCCTACGGGACAGGGGATTCACCCCCCCACTTT. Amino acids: CASSPYGTGDSPPHF.

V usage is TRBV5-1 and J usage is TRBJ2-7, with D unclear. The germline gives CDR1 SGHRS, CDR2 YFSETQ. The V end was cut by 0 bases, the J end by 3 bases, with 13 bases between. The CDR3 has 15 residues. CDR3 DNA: TGCGCCAGCAGCTTGGACACCGGCCAAGTCTACGAGCAGTACTTC. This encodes CASSLDTGQVYEQYF.

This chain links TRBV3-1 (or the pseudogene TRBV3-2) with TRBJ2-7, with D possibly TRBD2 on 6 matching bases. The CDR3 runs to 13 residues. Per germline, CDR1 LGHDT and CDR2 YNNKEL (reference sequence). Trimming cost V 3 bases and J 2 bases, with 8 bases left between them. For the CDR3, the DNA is TGTGCCAGCAGCCAGGAGGGTCCCTACGAGCAGTACTTC. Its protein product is CASSQEGPYEQYF.

CDR3 DNA sequence: TGCGCCAGCAGCTTGGTGGCTAGCGGATCCACAGATACGCAGTATTTT. It specifies CASSLVASGSTDTQYF. The rearrangement joins TRBV5-1 to TRBJ2-3, with TRBD2 matching over 7 bases. CDR3 length: 16 amino acids. From germline, CDR1 is SGHRS and CDR2 YFSETQ. Trimming removed 0 bases from V and 2 bases from J; junction bases left unmatched: 6.

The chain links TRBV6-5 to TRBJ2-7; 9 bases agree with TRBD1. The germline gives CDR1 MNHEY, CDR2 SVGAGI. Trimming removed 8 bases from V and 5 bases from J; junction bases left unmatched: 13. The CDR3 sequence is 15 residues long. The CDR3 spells CASESRGQGNNEQYF. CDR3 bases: TGTGCCAGCGAAAGTAGGGGACAGGGCAACAACGAGCAGTACTTC.

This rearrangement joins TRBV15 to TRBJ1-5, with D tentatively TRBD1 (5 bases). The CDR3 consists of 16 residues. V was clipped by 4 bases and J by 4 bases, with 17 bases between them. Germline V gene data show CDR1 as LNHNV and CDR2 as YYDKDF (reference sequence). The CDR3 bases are TGTGCCACCAGCAATTTCGGTGGGGAGGGGAATCAGCCCCAGCATTTT. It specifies CATSNFGGEGNQPQHF.

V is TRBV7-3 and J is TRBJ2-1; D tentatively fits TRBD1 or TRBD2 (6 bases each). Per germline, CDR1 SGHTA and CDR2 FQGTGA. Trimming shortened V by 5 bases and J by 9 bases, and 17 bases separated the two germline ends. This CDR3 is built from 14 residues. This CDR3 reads CASSPKTGAGEQFF. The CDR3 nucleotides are TGTGCCAGCAGCCCAAAGACGGGGGCCGGTGAGCAGTTCTTC.

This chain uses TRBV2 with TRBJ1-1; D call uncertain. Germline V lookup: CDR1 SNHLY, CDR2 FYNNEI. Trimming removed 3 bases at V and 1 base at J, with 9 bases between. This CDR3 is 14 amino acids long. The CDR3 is CASSDTGENTEAFF. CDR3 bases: TGTGCCAGCAGTGACACGGGAGAGAACACTGAAGCTTTCTTT.

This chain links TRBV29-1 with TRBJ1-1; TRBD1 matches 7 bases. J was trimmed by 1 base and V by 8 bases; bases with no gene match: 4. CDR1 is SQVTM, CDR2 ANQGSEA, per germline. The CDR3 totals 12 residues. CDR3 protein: CSLRQGNTEAFF. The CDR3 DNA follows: TGCAGCCTCAGACAGGGGAACACTGAAGCTTTCTTT.